This TCR beta chain was captured in a study of blood T cell repertoires in COVID-19. The data were produced by immunoSEQ multiplex PCR, yet TCRdb's version contains in-frame clones alone and is incomplete. The data show about 400,000 clones, around nine tenths seen once. This clone was counted once. Trimming removed 1 base from V and 5 bases from J, with 10 bases in between. This CDR3 has 13 residues. CDR1 SGHDT and CDR2 YYEEEE come from the germline V gene. The sequencing sample was made of PBMCs or T cells enriched from blood (not recorded which). The V call is TRBV5-6, the J call TRBJ2-7; no clear D. This receptor was obtained from a woman in her 30s with acute COVID-19. In DNA form, the CDR3 reads TGTGCCAGCAGCTTGTCACATCTTAACGAGCAGTACTTC. It encodes CASSLSHLNEQYF.